Listed here are 19 T cell receptor beta chains from one sample, sequenced in a study of blood T cells in healthy people across ages. Combining a sample-barcoded 5' primer with a J-beta primer mix, a second PCR ran for about 7 to 12 cycles. TCRdb recomputed calls from the 5' RACE reads with MiXCR, one row per CDR3 protein. The table lists about 650,000 distinct CDR3 sequences, roughly 30% of them singletons. The sample taken for sequencing was blood. The receptors originated from an elderly woman in good health.

Ten or more counts support this clonotype. This chain uses TRBV12-3 or TRBV12-4 with TRBJ2-7; D possibly corresponds to TRBD2 (6 bases). Trimming cost V 8 bases and J 1 base, with 12 bases left between them. The CDR3 sequence is 13 residues long. CDR3 in amino acids: CASREGRSYEQYF. The CDR3 region has the DNA TGTGCCAGCCGCGAGGGGAGGTCCTACGAGCAGTACTTC.

This clonotype was counted only a few times. V and J are TRBV12-3 or TRBV12-4 and TRBJ1-1; tentatively, D is TRBD1 (6 bases). Trimming cost V 6 bases and J 1 base, with 12 bases left between them. The CDR3 is made up of 14 amino acids. The CDR3 sequence: CASRLDRRNTEAFF. The CDR3 DNA reads TGTGCCAGCAGGCTAGACAGGAGGAACACTGAAGCTTTCTTT.

This clonotype showed up many times. V gene TRBV7-2 combines with J gene TRBJ2-2, with D unclear. V shed 0 bases and J shed 1 base, with 9 bases lying between them. CDR3 length: 16 residues. The germline gives CDR1 SGHTA, CDR2 FQGNSA. The CDR3 DNA reads TGTGCCAGCAGCTTAGCGAGGACGGGGAACACCGGGGAGCTGTTTTTT. As protein: CASSLARTGNTGELFF.

This clonotype has a count of ten or more. This chain uses TRBV20-1 with TRBJ1-5; 9 nucleotides agree with TRBD1. J was trimmed by 5 bases and V by 2 bases; bases with no gene match: 7. This CDR3 is built from 15 residues. Per germline, CDR1 DFQATT and CDR2 SNEGSKA (reference sequence). The CDR3 coding sequence is TGCAGTGCTAGAAAGGGGACAGGGAATTATCAGCCCCAGCATTTT. Translation: CSARKGTGNYQPQHF.

This clonotype was recorded only once. This may come from a read error, since a much larger clone is one base off. The rearrangement joins TRBV25-1 to TRBJ2-1; perhaps TRBD1 as D (6 bases). The CDR3 sequence is 15 residues long. The germline V gene encodes CDR1 MGHDK and CDR2 SYGVNS. CDR3 residues: CTSSDYPGARNEQFF. CDR3 sequence (DNA): TGTACCAGCAGTGACTATCCAGGGGCGCGAAATGAGCAGTTCTTC.

The chain links TRBV20-1 to TRBJ1-2; D remains unclear. Germline V gives CDR1 DFQATT, CDR2 SNEGSKA (reference sequence). The V gene lost 3 bases and the J gene lost 4 bases, with 12 bases spanning the gap. The CDR3 is 13 residues long. CDR3 region: CSASEGNRYGYTF. The CDR3 DNA reads as TGCAGTGCTAGTGAGGGTAATCGCTATGGCTACACCTTC.

Remarks on this clonotype: A single base separates this from a much larger clone, so it may be a read error. The rearrangement uses TRBV20-1 and TRBJ2-5, with 8 nucleotides matching TRBD1. This CDR3 has 12 residues. Germline CDR1 is DFQATT and CDR2 is SNEGSKA (reference sequence). V shed 6 bases and J 11 bases; nucleotides not matched to a gene: 11. This CDR3 is CSADRGRNEQYF. Here the CDR3 DNA reads TGCAGTGCCGACAGGGGCCGTAATGAGCAGTACTTC.

This clonotype was detected many times. The V and J genes are TRBV6-1 and TRBJ2-5; D perhaps matches TRBD2 (5 bases). V was cut by 6 bases and J by 2 bases, with 13 bases left in between. The CDR3 is made up of 14 amino acids. Germline CDR1 is MNHNS and CDR2 is SASEGT. The CDR3 sequence is CASRGVGIQETQYF. DNA of the CDR3: TGTGCCAGCAGGGGAGTAGGGATACAAGAGACCCAGTACTTC.

This clonotype showed up many times. This chain connects TRBV6-5 to TRBJ2-1, with a weak D call TRBD2 (6 bases). This CDR3 region has 13 residues. CDR1 is MNHEY and CDR2 is SVGAGI in the germline V gene. V shed 4 bases and J shed 9 bases, with 13 bases lying between them. The CDR3 here is CASSSPRGGEQFF. CDR3 bases: TGTGCCAGCAGTTCCCCCCGGGGAGGTGAGCAGTTCTTC.

The CDR3 region is CSASEGNADTQYF. In DNA form, the CDR3 reads TGCAGTGCTAGCGAGGGCAACGCAGATACGCAGTATTTT. The V gene is TRBV20-1, the J gene TRBJ2-3; a weak D match, TRBD2 (5 bases). There are 13 residues in the CDR3. Germline CDR1 and CDR2: DFQATT and SNEGSKA (reference sequence). Between the trimmed V and J ends, which lost 3 bases and 4 bases, there was a span of 11 bases.

In this sample, this clonotype turned up many times. The chain uses TRBV29-1 and TRBJ2-1; 10 nucleotides align to TRBD1. This CDR3 contains 14 residues. Trimming took 7 bases from V and 6 from J; bases not matched to a gene: 9. Germline V lookup: CDR1 SQVTM, CDR2 ANQGSEA. CDR3 residues: CSAKTGDRGNEQFF. The DNA for the CDR3 is TGCAGCGCTAAGACAGGGGACAGGGGCAATGAGCAGTTCTTC.

This clonotype was observed many times. The chain employs TRBV2 and TRBJ2-3, with 8 bases lining up with TRBD1. Germline CDR1 and CDR2: SNHLY and FYNNEI. Germline trimming cut 6 bases from V and 4 bases from J; bases unmatched to any gene: 9. The length of the CDR3 is 15 residues. The CDR3 is CASRNDRGRSDTQYF. The CDR3 nucleotides are TGTGCCAGCAGGAACGACAGGGGAAGGTCAGATACGCAGTATTTT.

About this clonotype itself: This may stem from a read error, because a much larger clone lies one nucleotide away. The chain links TRBV7-9 to TRBJ1-5; tentative D call: TRBD1 (6 bases). The CDR3 has 17 amino acids. Germline V gene sequence: CDR1 SEHNR, CDR2 FQNEAQ (reference sequence). The CDR3 here is CAGSLGGRTGPNQPQHF. The CDR3, as DNA: TGTGCCGGCAGCTTAGGGGGAAGAACGGGCCCTAATCAGCCCCAGCATTTT.

V gene TRBV20-1 combines with J gene TRBJ2-3; 9 nucleotides line up with TRBD2. This CDR3 region has 15 residues. CDR1 and CDR2 from the germline V gene are DFQATT and SNEGSKA (reference sequence). V shed 5 bases and J 0 bases; nucleotides not matched to a gene: 6. The CDR3 region is CSAWSGRKSTDTQYF. For the CDR3, the DNA is TGCAGTGCTTGGAGCGGGAGGAAAAGCACAGATACGCAGTATTTT.

With regard to this clonotype: A single base separates this from a much larger clone, so it may be a read error. J is TRBJ2-1 and V is TRBV5-1; possible D gene TRBD1, 5 bases. Germline V gives CDR1 SGHRS, CDR2 YFSETQ. The CDR3 is 14 amino acids. CDR3 region: CASSRPGSNNGQFF. The DNA for the CDR3 is TGCGCCAGCAGCCGCCCAGGGTCGAACAATGGGCAGTTCTTC.

On this clonotype itself: The junction shows a germline mismatch at one end, possibly a read error. The genes are TRBV4-1 and TRBJ2-5; D assignment may be TRBD1 or TRBD2 (6 bases each). The CDR3 has 17 amino acids. Germline CDR1 and CDR2: MGHRA and YSYEKL. CDR3: CASSQDLGRGRQGTRYF. The CDR3 DNA reads as TGCGCCAGCAGCCAAGATTTGGGAAGGGGGAGGCAAGGGACCCGGTACTTC.

This clonotype was found a few times. J is TRBJ1-1 and V is TRBV30, with 7 bases lining up with TRBD1. Germline CDR1 GTSNPN, CDR2 SVGIG (reference sequence). The V segment lost 7 bases and the J segment 0 bases; nucleotides outside the gene matches: 5. The CDR3 covers 13 residues. The CDR3 region is CALQTGMNTEAFF. The DNA for the CDR3 is TGTGCCTTGCAGACAGGGATGAACACTGAAGCTTTCTTT.

This clonotype has just one count. The chain joins TRBV6-5 to TRBJ1-1, with a weak D call TRBD1 (6 bases). V lost 8 bases, J lost 0 bases, and 13 bases lay in between. CDR1 MNHEY and CDR2 SVGAGI come from the germline V gene. This CDR3 spans 14 amino acids. The CDR3 nucleotides are TGTGCCAGCGCATACGGGGGGCTGAACACTGAAGCTTTCTTT. Translation gives CASAYGGLNTEAFF.

This clonotype was observed many times. The chain recombines TRBV6-6 with TRBJ1-2, with D unresolved. There are 14 residues in the CDR3. V lost 4 bases to trimming and J lost 2 bases, with 11 bases between them. Germline V lookup: CDR1 MNHNY, CDR2 SVGAGI (reference sequence). The CDR3 nucleotides are TGTGCCAGCAGTTCCCTTCGTAGCAACTATGGCTACACCTTC. It specifies CASSSLRSNYGYTF.